Detailed here is one T cell receptor beta chain. The germline gives CDR1 SGHRS, CDR2 YFSETQ. The CDR3 has 17 residues. V dropped 0 bases and J dropped 0; count of bases not matched to a gene: 6. While infection was still active, Seattle patients were enrolled and then followed longitudinally. Authors' analysis steps: Estimates of nucleated cell counts were drawn from the amplification of reference gene primers. Clones were read by immunoSEQ multiplex PCR, and TCRdb kept only the in-frame ones, dropping some. That table gives V, J and clone size, and the DNA gave D and trimming. The sample yields roughly 390,000 clones, 80% to 90% seen once. This specimen belongs to a study of blood T cell repertoires in COVID-19. About the research overall: Nucleic acid was either cDNA or gDNA, and it came from T cells, B-cell-depleted T cells, or PBMCs.

This TCR derives from a woman in her 30s with COVID-19, enrolled during active disease. The V call is TRBV5-1, the J call TRBJ2-3; 8 bases line up with TRBD1. Sequencing input: peripheral blood. CDR3 nucleotide sequence: TGCGCCAGCAGCTTGGGGCAGGGGGCCCAAAGCACAGATACGCAGTATTTT. It specifies CASSLGQGAQSTDTQYF.